This record looks at one T cell receptor (beta chain) sequence and its context. This sample is part of a study of blood T cell repertoires in COVID-19. Study-wide background: The origin of the acute and convalescent COVID-19 samples was the United States, Italy and Spain. T cells, B-cell-depleted T cells, or PBMCs provided the cDNA or gDNA that served as material.

V was clipped by 2 bases and J by 6 bases; unmatched bases: 7. Per germline, CDR1 SGHTA and CDR2 FQGTGA. This CDR3 comprises 16 residues. Clones were read by immunoSEQ multiplex PCR, and TCRdb kept only the in-frame ones, dropping some. This sample has fewer than 400,000 clones, with 87% found just once. Participant age was roughly 18 to 90 years, and participants resided in fewer than 30 US areas. In assigning cohorts, the study relied on participant-reported clinical history. This clonotype was sampled from a woman between 18 and 29 years old who had recovered from COVID-19. The chain has TRBV7-3 and TRBJ2-1; TRBD2 agrees at 10 bases. Sequenced sample: PBMCs or T cells enriched from blood (not recorded which). The DNA of the CDR3 is TGTGCCAGCAGCTTAGGGTTGTTAGCGGGGGGCAATGAGCAGTTCTTC. This gives the protein CASSLGLLAGGNEQFF.